The text below deals with one TCR beta chain. This receptor's antigen is unknown. No quality values exist for individual bases; no much larger clone is one base distant. The cohort consisted of some 670 healthy bone marrow donors. At the time of sampling, every cohort member was nominally healthy, though immune exposures that went unrecorded were likely present. The donor was CMV seronegative and was included in the group of around 320 seronegative cohort members. Each donor provided a peripheral blood sample, and peripheral blood mononuclear cells were used for TCR beta sequencing. Genomic DNA was extracted from the blood cell samples with the Qiagen DNeasy Blood Extraction Kit. The CDR3 spans 15 residues, from the cysteine through the phenylalanine. Just the 45-base CDR3 DNA is kept, in frame starting at base 1. The germline V gene (reference sequence) gives CDR1 as LNHDA and CDR2 as SQIVND. Here V drops 6 bases and J drops 5 bases, and the junction holds 10 bases not matched to any gene.

These data belong to a study of cytomegalovirus exposure and HLA in healthy donors (dated by TCRdb to the late 2010s). Regarding the study in general: According to an earlier analysis of 587 of the donors, about 179 million T cells yielded 90 million to 130 million unique TCR beta sequences and about 300 Gb of sequence data. An early release that covered about 600 HLA-typed donors contained approximately 320 gigabases of sequencing data and about 84 million unique TCR sequences. The genetic ancestry cluster associated with self-reported Caucasian donors included 81% of the roughly 360 genotyped donors. The study aimed to test whether signatures of past pathogen exposure could be identified by cataloging public T cell receptors. The T cell repertoires of several hundred subjects were profiled by immunosequencing and related to cytomegalovirus serostatus. In addition to the first cohort of about 650 subjects, a separate validation cohort of under 150 different subjects was used. To predict cytomegalovirus infection status, the study combined high-throughput TCR immunosequencing, statistical association of individual TCRs with disease status, and machine learning. In a later analysis, previously published TCR beta repertoires from 600 to 850 donors were re-analyzed and high-resolution HLA genotyping was added so that TCR occurrence patterns could be studied. The later analysis used no new phenotypic data to find candidate immune exposures, relying instead on TCR beta sequences and their occurrence across donors. In an earlier analysis of over 550 of the donors, high-throughput TCR beta sequencing was used to judge whether each TCR beta V gene segment behaved as functional or pseudogenic. Donor age, sex, ethnicity and CMV serostatus were collected together with the repertoire data. A later genetic analysis used genome-wide SNP genotypes for about 65% of the 666 donors, treating that subset as a discovery cohort. Every discovery cohort repertoire had been produced on one sequencing platform. Class I and class II HLA loci were covered by the typing at four-digit resolution. Typing coverage varied by locus: roughly 620-630 donors for A, B, C, DRB1 and DQB1; more than 500 for DQA1; around 570 for DPA1; roughly 450 for DPB1. Because of strong linkage in the cohort, roughly five DR-DQ haplotypes were treated as single units for association and clustering. On average, roughly 200,000 unique TCR beta nucleotide sequences were sequenced per donor among a few hundred genotyped donors of the cohort, with 15% to 20% of those sequences being non-productive.

Library method: the immunoSEQ multiplex PCR assay. The multiplex PCR relied on a mix of 60 forward primers for TCR Vbeta segments and 13 reverse primers for TCR Jbeta segments. The CDR3 region of rearranged TCR beta genes was amplified from genomic DNA with a multiplex PCR assay. The Illumina HiSeq System was used to sequence the amplified TCR beta libraries as 87-base-pair reads. Per the source publication's procedure: A later analysis tallied tens of millions of unique TCR beta chains across the 660 or so repertoires, and some 10 million of those chains were shared by two or more donors. Raw reads were error-corrected and collapsed into unique sequences with a nearest-neighbor algorithm that merged closely related sequences to remove PCR and sequencing errors. CDR3 sequences were aligned to IMGT reference sequences to assign V, D and J gene segments. For a sequence to be retained, at least a six-nucleotide match to both a V gene segment and a J gene segment was required. Rearrangements were called productive when the CDR3 lacked stop codons and stayed in frame with V and J; all others were non-productive. CDR3 was defined by IMGT convention, running from the second conserved V-encoded cysteine to the conserved J-encoded phenylalanine. The earlier analysis of about 640 of the donors excluded any sequence lacking an unambiguous match to a single V gene segment. In an earlier analysis of some 590 of the donors, a V segment was called functional when productive rearrangements were above 56.7%, and segregating when the standard deviation between donors exceeded 5%. A statistical classification framework was built for diagnosing cytomegalovirus status from the catalog of TCR beta chain sequences. V and J gene assignment, in a later analysis, came from comparing TCR nucleotide sequences with IMGT/GENE-DB human TR gene sequences. Using the TCRdist pipeline, a later analysis assigned CDR3 sequences along with most-parsimonious VDJ recombination scenarios. In a later analysis, each TCR beta chain was defined by its CDR3 amino acid sequence together with its V-gene family, and reads without a unique V-gene family were excluded. A later analysis removed 500 to 650 highly shared, low-generation-probability nucleotide sequences to deal with suspected cross-contamination and a sequencing artifact. For each public chain, a later analysis derived a clonal expansion index from normalized ranks of inferred template counts within each repertoire. In a later analysis, generation probabilities were computed using a VDJ recombination model fitted to out-of-frame rearrangements, and the results were checked against IGoR. In a later analysis, TCR-TCR, TCR-HLA and TCR-CMV co-occurrence was scored with hypergeometric tests, and a repertoire-size bias correction was applied to TCR pairs. False discovery rates were estimated in a later analysis by permuting HLA or CMV assignments 20 times. A later analysis grouped co-occurring TCRs with DBSCAN, adding TCRdist sequence similarity when clustering within HLA-allele-positive subsets. Repertoires with fewer than 30,000 or more than 120,000 public chains, plus five repertoires with anomalous nucleotide sharing, were excluded from co-occurrence clustering. Held by TCRdb, this immuneACCESS table contains in-frame sequences only and omits some clones. Under half of the omission traces to an unresolved V gene where checked; the cause of the rest is unknown. That table furnishes V, J and clone size, whereas the DNA furnished D and trimming. Across this sample there are about 78,000 clones, with 80% seen only once. The top ten clones comprise approximately 1% of the sample.

On the study overall, not on this receptor specifically: A further reported finding was that TCR beta sequences accurately predicted the HLA-A and HLA-B alleles for most subjects in the first cohort. Because counts were too low, about 18 rarely observed V segments, including chromosome 9 orphons, were excluded from the earlier analysis of several hundred of the donors. A cluster of highly shared sequence variants was judged likely to be a technical artifact of the sequencing pipeline. In a later genetic analysis, a missense DCLRE1C variant was associated with V-gene and J-gene trimming of TCR beta chains, and the association was replicated in an independent cohort. The cohort was sequenced for TCR beta chains only, and without alpha or paired-chain data the features that could be detected were limited. According to the authors, the approach could potentially be generalized to other disease states and immunological phenotypes. The presence/absence analyses assumed that sequencing depth was roughly uniform across donors, and that assumption may not be true. In a later analysis, 15,000 to 20,000 TCR beta sequences were associated with specific HLA alleles at a false discovery rate of 0.05. While some public TCRs were present in many individuals, most TCR sequences turned up only very rarely across donors. When HLA alleles, especially DR and DQ, strongly co-occurred, attributing TCR associations to individual alleles was difficult. The classifier was reported to diagnose cytomegalovirus status with high specificity and sensitivity in both the original and validation cohorts. HLA typing was unavailable for some donors at each locus, so association tests used only the typed subset. A later analysis found that most CMV-associated TCR beta chains appeared HLA-restricted, with HLA associations seemingly driven largely by CMV exposure. An earlier analysis of several hundred of the donors showed that most TCR beta V segments appeared in productive rearrangements either about 87% or about 30% of the time, which broadly matched IMGT annotations. Several of the top co-occurrence clusters appeared to be linked to parvovirus B19, influenza, CMV and Epstein-Barr virus, according to a later analysis. In vitro tests confirmed that three of the cytomegalovirus-associated TCR beta chains recognize cytomegalovirus antigens. A total of about 150 TCR beta chains were listed by the study as associated with cytomegalovirus. In a later analysis, the rate of TCR association differed among HLA loci, with DRB1 alleles having the most associated TCRs and HLA-C alleles having the fewest. Correlated functional status among segregating V segments might be attributable to linkage disequilibrium, but an unknown experimental factor could not be ruled out. According to a later genetic analysis, donors in an Asian-associated ancestry cluster had fewer N-insertions in productive TCRs than the roughly 660-donor mean. The only immune exposure information available for the cohort was CMV serostatus. The 87-base-pair reads could not distinguish some IMGT-functional V segments, including TRBV6-2 and TRBV6-3, so those segments were excluded. In a later analysis, HLA-associated TCR beta chains showed more clonal expansion and lower generation probabilities than non-associated chains that were equally common.

Material: PBMCs. The sequence derives from a male donor in good health and CMV-seronegative. The rearranged chain carries TRBV19 and TRBJ2-5, with TRBD1 matching 9 junction bases. Read as DNA, the sequence is TGTGCCAGTAGAGATCTACAGGGGGCGAGGGAGACCCAGTACTTC. The resulting protein is CASRDLQGARETQYF. The reference TRBV19 and TRBJ2-5 proteins fill in what lies around the CDR3, so the full variable domain reads DGGITQSPKYLFRKEGQNVTLSCEQNLNHDAMYWYRQDPGQGLRLIYYSQIVNDFQKGDIAEGYSVSREKKESFPLTVTSAQKNPTAFYLCASRDLQGARETQYFGPGTRLLVL.